This T cell receptor beta chain was documented in a study of PD-1 blockade in mismatch repair-deficient tumors. Sequencing used immunoSEQ multiplex PCR; TCRdb keeps in-frame clones, though not all of them. The sample consists of 40,000 to 65,000 clones, over 70% of them appearing once. The CDR3 consists of 13 residues. Germline CDR1 SGHRS, CDR2 YFSETQ. With 5 bases removed from V and 4 bases from J, the gap between germline ends came to 12 bases. The specimen was peripheral blood, collected approximately 18 weeks after starting pembrolizumab. The receptor was derived from an adult with mismatch repair-deficient cancer. The V call is TRBV5-1, the J call TRBJ1-1; D is perhaps TRBD1 (5 bases). The CDR3 region is CASRGQGATEAFF. The CDR3 nucleotides are TGCGCCAGCAGAGGGCAGGGAGCCACTGAAGCTTTCTTT.